This TCR beta chain was recovered during a study of blood T cells in healthy people across ages. Findings and limits, study-wide: What prevented conclusive comparison of naive and antigen-experienced cells was that PBMCs were unsorted. Observed TCR beta diversity per million T cells went down as age went up. This fall followed a roughly linear course with age.

As regards this clonotype: Antigen unknown.

V shed 5 bases and J 8 bases; nucleotides not matched to a gene: 9. Germline CDR1 reads MNHEY; CDR2 reads SMNVEV (reference sequence). The length of the CDR3 is 14 residues. Next came a second PCR, run for about 6 to 12 cycles, which used a sample-barcoded 5' primer along with a J-beta primer mix. The study obtained at least 2.5 million CDR3-containing paired-end reads from every sample. TCRdb analysed the 5' RACE reads with MiXCR anew, one entry per CDR3 protein. The table has roughly 1 million distinct CDR3 sequences, roughly a quarter seen once; the top ten hold about 0.69%. These sequences were also reported in another study, on T cells of mothers and their children. That paper adds: All extracted RNA went into cDNA synthesis, roughly 1.5 ug per 15 ul.

The rearrangement links TRBV27 to TRBJ1-2; 9 nucleotides line up with TRBD1. The receptor comes from a girl aged 2-10 years in good health. Material: blood. The DNA for the CDR3 is TGTGCCAGCAGTCAGATCGGGACAGGGAAAGGCTACACCTTC. It translates to CASSQIGTGKGYTF.